Listed below are T cell receptor beta chains from one sample, sequenced in a study of cytomegalovirus exposure and HLA in healthy donors. Sequenced by immunoSEQ multiplex PCR; TCRdb stores in-frame clones only, minus some. The sample lists tens of thousands of clones; less than 75% were seen once. Sequenced sample: PBMCs. These receptors all come from a woman aged 45 to 65 in good health and CMV-seropositive. CDR3s include the opening cysteine and the closing phenylalanine or tryptophan. A D gene is named only where the DNA matches it firmly. Clone size appears in some rows only: once, few, many, or a class for an expanded clone.

TRBV5-6	TRBJ1-2	NA	NA	TGTGCCAGCAGCTTGGCGGGGGGCGCTGACTATGGCTACACCTTC	CASSLAGGADYGYTF
TRBV14	TRBJ1-3	NA	NA	TGTGCCAGCAGCCAAACAGGGCGTAACGCTGGAAACACCATATATTTT	CASSQTGRNAGNTIYF
TRBV19	TRBJ1-1	NA	NA	TGTGCCAGTAGTAACAGCAGGGCGGGGGACACTGAAGCTTTCTTT	CASSNSRAGDTEAFF
TRBV5-6	TRBJ2-7	NA	TRBD2	TGTGCCAGCAGCTCACTAGCGGGGGTCCCCGAGCAGTACTTC	CASSSLAGVPEQYF
TRBV6-1	TRBJ2-5	NA	TRBD2	TGTGCCAGCAGTGAACGGGCTAGCGGGGGGGCAGTAAGGGAGACCCAGTACTTC	CASSERASGGAVRETQYF
TRBV27	TRBJ2-6	NA	NA	TGTGCCAGCAGTCCCTGGTTGGTAGCCCTGTCCCCTGGGGCCAACGTCCTGACTTTC	CASSPWLVALSPGANVLTF
TRBV27	TRBJ2-5	few	NA	TGTGCCAGCAGTTCCCTTGGGAGCGCCGAAGAGACCCAGTACTTC	CASSSLGSAEETQYF
TRBV4-1	TRBJ1-3	few	NA	TGCGCCAGCAGCCAAGATATAGGAAACACCATATATTTT	CASSQDIGNTIYF
TRBV25-1	TRBJ2-7	NA	NA	TGTGCCAGCAGTGAGGCTGTGGAGGGGCACTACGAGCAGTACTTC	CASSEAVEGHYEQYF
TRBV7-6	TRBJ2-1	NA	TRBD2	TGTGCCAGCAGCCCGAGCGGACTAGCGGGACAGGGTGAGCAGTTCTTC	CASSPSGLAGQGEQFF
TRBV7-8	TRBJ2-7	NA	TRBD2	TGTGCCAGCAGCTTCGCTAGCGGGACCTACGAGCAGTACTTC	CASSFASGTYEQYF
TRBV11-2	TRBJ1-2	once	TRBD1	TGTGCCAGCAGCTCGACGGGACAGGGGGTGGGAGGCTACACCTTC	CASSSTGQGVGGYTF
TRBV4-1	TRBJ1-1	NA	NA	TGCGCCAGCAGCCAATGGCAGAACACTGAAGCTTTCTTT	CASSQWQNTEAFF
TRBV2	TRBJ2-3	NA	TRBD2	TGTGCCAGCAGTAAATGGGCGGGAGGGGATACAGATACGCAGTATTTT	CASSKWAGGDTDTQYF
TRBV19	TRBJ1-1	NA	TRBD1	TGTGCCAGTAACACCTTCCGGGACAGGGGGCCCCTAAACACTGAAGCTTTCTTT	CASNTFRDRGPLNTEAFF
TRBV28	TRBJ2-1	NA	NA	TGTGCCAGCAGTTTTAATCCCCGCAATGAGCAGTTCTTC	CASSFNPRNEQFF
TRBV11-1	TRBJ1-1	NA	TRBD1	TGTGCCAGCAGAAAAGGGACAGGGAACACTGAAGCTTTCTTT	CASRKGTGNTEAFF
TRBV19	TRBJ1-1	NA	TRBD1	TGTGCCAGTAGTACTCGCACAGGGGGCATTGAAGCTTTCTTT	CASSTRTGGIEAFF
TRBV18	TRBJ2-3	once	NA	TGTGCCAGCTCACCACCGTTCGGGGGGCATACGCAGTATTTT	CASSPPFGGHTQYF
TRBV11-2	TRBJ2-2	NA	TRBD1	TGTGCCAGCAGCTTTCAAGGGGGGACAGGGCGCACCGGGGAGCTGTTTTTT	CASSFQGGTGRTGELFF
TRBV19	TRBJ2-1	NA	NA	TGTGCCAGTAGTATGTTTGGCGGAGTCTCCTACAATGAGCAGTTCTTC	CASSMFGGVSYNEQFF
TRBV6-1	TRBJ2-5	NA	TRBD2	TGTGCCAGCAGTGAAGTAGCGGGAGGGGGGGAGACCCAGTACTTC	CASSEVAGGGETQYF
TRBV7-9	TRBJ1-2	NA	NA	TGTTCCAGCAGCTTGGGAGGCTATGGCTACACCTTC	CSSSLGGYGYTF
TRBV6-5	TRBJ2-7	large	TRBD2	TGTGCCAGCAGTTCCGCAGGACTAGCGGGGGGCTACGAGCAGTACTTC	CASSSAGLAGGYEQYF
TRBV18	TRBJ1-6	NA	NA	TGTGCCAGCTCACCGCTCCCACAGGATCGACCCCTCCACTTT	CASSPLPQDRPLHF
TRBV29-1	TRBJ2-7	NA	TRBD1	TGCAGCTCGAGCGCGGGACAGGGCGGCCACGAGCAGTACTTC	CSSSAGQGGHEQYF
TRBV19	TRBJ1-3	NA	NA	TGTGCCAGTAGGCCCGGAGGCTCTGGAAACACCATATATTTT	CASRPGGSGNTIYF
TRBV5-5	TRBJ1-2	NA	NA	TGTGCCAGCAGCCCCCTGACAGGAAGTTATGGCTACACCTTC	CASSPLTGSYGYTF
TRBV14	TRBJ2-7	few	NA	TGTGCCAGCAGCCAAGATGGGGGGTACGAGCAGTACTTC	CASSQDGGYEQYF
TRBV5-6	TRBJ2-5	NA	NA	TGTGCCAGCAGCTTGGCGGGGGTCCAAGAGACCCAGTACTTC	CASSLAGVQETQYF
TRBV5-4	TRBJ1-1	NA	TRBD1	TGTGCCAGCACATATACAGGGGGAGGCACTGAAGCTTTCTTT	CASTYTGGGTEAFF
TRBV7-2	TRBJ2-7	few	NA	TGTGCCAGCAGCTTATTTGGGGCACCCCTATCCTACGAGCAGTACTTC	CASSLFGAPLSYEQYF
TRBV7-2	TRBJ2-7	few	NA	TGTGCCAGCAGCTGGGAGGCGGGCAGGGAGCAGTACTTC	CASSWEAGREQYF
TRBV5-1	TRBJ2-2	NA	TRBD2	TGCGCCAGCAGCCAGGGACCCGAGCGGGAAACCGGGGAGCTGTTTTTT	CASSQGPERETGELFF
TRBV5-6	TRBJ1-1	NA	TRBD1	TGTGCCAGCAGCTTGGACAGGGGAGGATCCTCTGAAGCTTTCTTT	CASSLDRGGSSEAFF
TRBV30	TRBJ1-1	NA	NA	TGTGCCTGGAGTGCGGAGGGGAACACTGAAGCTTTCTTT	CAWSAEGNTEAFF
TRBV19	TRBJ1-2	once	TRBD1	TGTGCCAGTAGTAGGATCGGAGACAGGGCCCGTAACTATGGCTACACCTTC	CASSRIGDRARNYGYTF
TRBV7-2	TRBJ2-1	NA	NA	TGTGCCAGCAGTTCACGGGTTGACGAGCAGTTCTTC	CASSSRVDEQFF
TRBV2	TRBJ2-3	NA	TRBD1	TGTGCCAGCACAGACAGGGCTTCAGATACGCAGTATTTT	CASTDRASDTQYF
TRBV1	TRBJ2-7	NA	NA	TGCACCAGCAGCCAAGATCGGGCGCAACTAGCGGACTACGAGCAGTACTTC	CTSSQDRAQLADYEQYF
TRBV4-1	TRBJ2-7	NA	TRBD2	TGCGCCAGCAGCCAAGAAAAGCGGGGGGCCAGGTACGAGCAGTACTTC	CASSQEKRGARYEQYF
TRBV7-3	TRBJ2-2	NA	TRBD2	TGTGCCAGCAGCTTCAGAGCGGGGGCCAACACCGGGGAGCTGTTTTTT	CASSFRAGANTGELFF